One and the same sample provided the 6 T cell receptor beta chains below, sequenced in a study of Graves' ophthalmopathy and Graves' hyperthyroidism. Researchers took RNA transcripts and amplified TCR beta CDR3 regions from them. An opening RT-PCR round employed HTBI primers and preceded a second-round multiplex PCR. TCRdb ran MiXCR on the multiplex PCR reads and lists one entry per CDR3 protein. The sample holds roughly 500,000 distinct CDR3 sequences, roughly 14% seen once. Input material: blood. These receptors were collected from a woman younger than 45 with Graves' ophthalmopathy.

This clonotype has a count of ten or more. The rearrangement uses TRBV6-2 or TRBV6-3 and TRBJ2-2, with D maybe TRBD2 (6 bases). The CDR3 sequence is 14 residues long. V was pared by 5 bases and J by 6 bases, with 13 bases between. The germline CDR1 and CDR2 sequences are MNHEY and SVGEGT. Here the CDR3 reads CASSKTRLPGELFF. In DNA, the CDR3 is TGTGCCAGCAGTAAGACTAGGTTGCCCGGGGAGCTGTTTTTT.

This clonotype was seen at least ten times. V usage is TRBV20-1 and J usage is TRBJ2-3; D possibly corresponds to TRBD2 (6 bases). This CDR3 is built from 14 residues. V lost 7 bases and J 3 bases, leaving 17 bases between the germline ends. The germline gives CDR1 DFQATT, CDR2 SNEGSKA (reference sequence). DNA of the CDR3: TGCAGTGTTCAGTGGGGCGGGAATACAGATACGCAGTATTTT. Encoded protein: CSVQWGGNTDTQYF.

This clonotype came up many times. This chain links TRBV7-6 with TRBJ2-7, with no clear D. Germline V gives CDR1 SGHVS, CDR2 FNYEAQ. Trimming stripped 3 bases from V and 0 bases from J, with 12 bases between. The CDR3 runs 15 residues. CDR3 region: CASSFPDSSSYEQYF. In nucleotides, the CDR3 is TGTGCCAGCAGCTTTCCCGACTCGAGCTCCTACGAGCAGTACTTC.

Concerning this clonotype: A much bigger clone sits one base away, suggesting this may be a read error. The V and J genes are TRBV6-1 and TRBJ2-7; a weak D match, TRBD1 (5 bases). Germline V gene lookup returns CDR1 MNHNS and CDR2 SASEGT. CDR3 length: 15 amino acids. CDR3: CASRAQGVSSYEQCF. CDR3 sequence (DNA): TGTGCCAGCAGAGCCCAGGGCGTGAGCTCCTACGAGCAGTGCTTC.

This clonotype was seen many times. This chain connects TRBV12-3 or TRBV12-4 to TRBJ1-2; D not certain. The V gene lost 3 bases and the J gene lost 1 base, with 9 bases spanning the gap. The CDR3 has 14 residues. In nucleotides, the CDR3 is TGTGCCAGCAGTTTCGGCGGAAATAACTATGGCTACACCTTC. Its protein product is CASSFGGNNYGYTF.

This clonotype was seen repeatedly, ten times or more. The rearrangement uses TRBV12-3 or TRBV12-4 and TRBJ1-5; a possible D gene is TRBD1 (5 bases). With 2 bases removed from V and 7 bases from J, the gap between germline ends came to 12 bases. CDR3 length equals 14 residues. This CDR3 is CASSLRQGGQPQHF. The CDR3 DNA is TGTGCCAGCAGTTTACGGCAGGGTGGCCAGCCCCAGCATTTT.